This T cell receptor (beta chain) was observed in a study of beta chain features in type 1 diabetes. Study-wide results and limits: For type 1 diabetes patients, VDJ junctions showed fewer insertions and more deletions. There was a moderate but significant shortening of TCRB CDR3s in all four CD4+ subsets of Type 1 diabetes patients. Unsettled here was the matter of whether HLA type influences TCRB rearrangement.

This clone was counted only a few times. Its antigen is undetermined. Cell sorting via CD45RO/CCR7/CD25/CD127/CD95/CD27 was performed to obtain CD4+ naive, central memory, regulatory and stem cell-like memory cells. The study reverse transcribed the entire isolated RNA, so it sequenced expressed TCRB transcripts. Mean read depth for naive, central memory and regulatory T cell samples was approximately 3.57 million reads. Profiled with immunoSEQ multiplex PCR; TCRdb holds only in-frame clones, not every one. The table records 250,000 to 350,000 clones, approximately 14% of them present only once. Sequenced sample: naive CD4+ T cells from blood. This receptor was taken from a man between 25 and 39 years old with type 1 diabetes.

The CDR3 loop reads CASSQGTSGNTGELFF. DNA for the CDR3: TGTGCCAGCAGCCAAGGGACTAGCGGAAACACCGGGGAGCTGTTTTTT. The genes are TRBV4-2 and TRBJ2-2, with 10 bases fitting TRBD2. Germline CDR1 is LGHNA and CDR2 is YNFKEQ. V gave up 1 base and J gave up 2 bases; unmatched junction bases: 1. The CDR3 consists of 16 residues.